The next 11 T cell receptor beta chains were all read from a single sample in a study of cytomegalovirus exposure and HLA in healthy donors. Amplification used 60 Vbeta primers and 13 Jbeta primers. Data came from immunoSEQ multiplex PCR; TCRdb stores just in-frame clones and leaves some out. The listing records some 43,000 clones. The source material was PBMCs. These receptors were taken from a woman in her twenties or thirties in good health and CMV-seronegative.

The chain has TRBV27 and TRBJ1-5, with a tentative D call TRBD1 (5 bases). The CDR3 is made up of 19 amino acids. The V end was cut by 0 bases, the J end by 2 bases, with 20 bases between. Per the germline V gene, CDR1 is MNHEY and CDR2 is SMNVEV (reference sequence). Here the CDR3 reads CASSLSTRPLRGGNQPQHF. The CDR3 DNA is TGTGCCAGCAGTTTATCGACCCGACCTCTTAGGGGTGGCAATCAGCCCCAGCATTTT.

The V call is TRBV6-5, the J call TRBJ1-2, with TRBD1 matching over 9 bases. Germline CDR1 reads MNHEY; CDR2 reads SVGAGI. V shed 4 bases, J shed 6 bases, and the junction held 3 bases outside the gene matches. The length of the CDR3 is 13 residues. This CDR3 is CASSWGTGNGYTF. As DNA, the CDR3 is TGTGCCAGCAGTTGGGGGACAGGGAATGGCTACACCTTC.

This CDR3 reads CASSKVGTGEAQETQYF. CDR3 in DNA: TGTGCCAGCAGCAAAGTAGGGACAGGAGAGGCACAAGAGACCCAGTACTTC. V usage is TRBV21-1 and J usage is TRBJ2-5; TRBD1, the table's D call, lacks a check against the DNA. TRBV21-1 is a pseudogene segment. This CDR3 comprises 17 residues.

The chain uses TRBV18 and TRBJ1-2, with 9 nucleotides matching TRBD1. The CDR3 extends over 19 amino acids. J lost 6 bases, V lost 4 bases, and 21 bases had no gene match. The germline CDR1 and CDR2 sequences are KGHSH and LQKENI. CDR3 protein: CASSRRRDRDSLSPHGYTF. CDR3 coding DNA: TGTGCCAGCTCACGCCGGAGGGACAGGGACTCCCTATCACCTCATGGCTACACCTTC. The variable domain in full, completed from reference TRBV18 and TRBJ1-2, reads NAGVMQNPRHLVRRRGQEARLRCSPMKGHSHVYWYRQLPEEGLKFMVYLQKENIIDESGMPKERFSAEFPKEGPSILRIQQVVRGDSAAYFCASSRRRDRDSLSPHGYTFGSGTRLTVV.

The rearrangement links TRBV4-3 to TRBJ1-6, with D unresolved. This CDR3 contains 17 residues. V lost 1 base to trimming and J lost 8 bases, with 18 bases between them. From germline, CDR1 is LGHNA and CDR2 YSLEER. For the CDR3, the DNA is TGCGCCAGCAGCCAAGGGTCGGTCCGGGATGCTGATTCACCCCTCCACTTT. Its translation is CASSQGSVRDADSPLHF.

The genes are TRBV29-1 and TRBJ2-2; 8 bases are a match to TRBD1. The CDR3 has 13 amino acids. Germline CDR1 SQVTM, CDR2 ANQGSEA. V shed 7 bases, J shed 6 bases, and the junction held 7 bases outside the gene matches. Written as DNA, the CDR3 is TGCAGCGCCAACAGGGGGAGCCCCGGGGAGCTGTTTTTT. The encoded protein is CSANRGSPGELFF.

V and J are TRBV28 and TRBJ1-1, with 9 bases aligning to TRBD1. This CDR3 contains 16 residues. In germline, CDR1 is MDHEN, CDR2 SYDVKM. V lost 10 bases to trimming and J lost 3 bases; unmatched junction nucleotides: 15. In DNA, the CDR3 is TGTGCCACCAGGAGAGACCGGGACAGGGCTTACACTGAAGCTTTCTTT. Amino acid sequence: CATRRDRDRAYTEAFF.

The chain employs TRBV4-1 and TRBJ2-7, with TRBD2 matching over 9 bases. The V gene end was trimmed by 2 bases and the J gene end by 2 bases; junction bases not matched to a gene: 4. CDR1 MGHRA and CDR2 YSYEKL come from the germline V gene. The CDR3 covers 15 residues. CDR3 nucleotides: TGCGCCAGCAGCCAAACGACTAGCGGCACCTACGAGCAGTACTTC. Translating it yields CASSQTTSGTYEQYF.

On this clone itself: The junction departs from the called germline gene at one end, perhaps through a read error. This sequence joins TRBV6-5 and TRBJ2-3, with 8 positions matching TRBD1. The CDR3 consists of 14 residues. Germline V lookup: CDR1 MNHEY, CDR2 SVGAGI. The CDR3 loop reads CASKRQGRTDKQYF. Here the CDR3 DNA reads TGTGCCAGCAAAAGACAGGGGAGGACAGATAAGCAGTATTTT.

J is TRBJ2-1 and V is TRBV7-9; D is possibly TRBD1 (6 bases). CDR1 and CDR2 from the germline V gene are SEHNR and FQNEAQ (reference sequence). Trimming took 5 bases from V and 1 from J, leaving 21 bases between them. The CDR3 spans 18 residues. Written as DNA, the CDR3 is TGTGCCAGCAGCCCCCGGGGACAAGGAGGCATATCCTACAATGAGCAGTTCTTC. Residues: CASSPRGQGGISYNEQFF.

CDR3 loop: CAWSVDKSYEQYF. In DNA, the CDR3 is TGTGCCTGGAGTGTAGACAAGTCCTACGAGCAGTACTTC. This chain links TRBV30 with TRBJ2-7, with no clear D. Germline CDR1 reads GTSNPN; CDR2 reads SVGIG (reference sequence). V shed 0 bases and J shed 1 base, with 7 bases lying between them. The CDR3 runs to 13 residues.